This TCR beta chain was recovered during a study of early T cells in non-severe SARS-CoV-2 infection. This CDR3 is built from 13 residues. The V and J ends lost 5 bases and 1 base respectively, with 7 bases between them. Germline-derived CDR1 and CDR2 are SGHAT and FQNNGV. TCRdb ran MiXCR on the 5' RACE reads and lists one entry per CDR3 protein. The sample consists of around 35,000 distinct CDR3 sequences, around 6.3% of them appearing once. This clonotype was seen at least ten times. Source material: whole blood. The chain joins TRBV11-2 to TRBJ2-3; D gene unclear. The sequence was obtained from an adult who was a healthcare worker with PCR-confirmed SARS-CoV-2 infection or an uninfected control (not recorded which). The CDR3, as DNA: TGTGCCAGCAGCATATCGCGCACAGATACGCAGTATTTT. Encoded protein: CASSISRTDTQYF.